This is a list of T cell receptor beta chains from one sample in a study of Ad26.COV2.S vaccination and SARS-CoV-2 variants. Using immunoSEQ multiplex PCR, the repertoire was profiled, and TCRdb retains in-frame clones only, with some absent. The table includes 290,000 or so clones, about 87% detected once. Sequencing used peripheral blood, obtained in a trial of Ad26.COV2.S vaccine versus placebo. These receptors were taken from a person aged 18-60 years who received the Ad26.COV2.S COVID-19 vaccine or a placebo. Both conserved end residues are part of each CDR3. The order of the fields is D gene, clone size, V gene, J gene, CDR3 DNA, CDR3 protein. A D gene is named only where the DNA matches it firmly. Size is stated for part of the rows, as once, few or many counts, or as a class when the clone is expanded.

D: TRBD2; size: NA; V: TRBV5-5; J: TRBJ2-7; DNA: TGTGCCAGCAGCTTCTCTAGTGCGGGGGGAGCCTACGAGCAGTACTTC; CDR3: CASSFSSAGGAYEQYF
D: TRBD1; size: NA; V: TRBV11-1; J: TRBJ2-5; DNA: TGTGCCAGCAACAAAAATACAGGGGGCGCCGGAGAGACCCAGTACTTC; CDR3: CASNKNTGGAGETQYF
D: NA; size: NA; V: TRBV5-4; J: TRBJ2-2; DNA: TGTGCCAGCAGCTTGACTAGGTCGGGGACCGGGGAGCTGTTTTTT; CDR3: CASSLTRSGTGELFF
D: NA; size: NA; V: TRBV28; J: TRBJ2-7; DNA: TGTGCAACGTGGGTCCAGGGCTACGAGCAGTACTTC; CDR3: CATWVQGYEQYF
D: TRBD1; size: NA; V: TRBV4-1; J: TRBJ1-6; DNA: TGCGCCAGCAGCCGTAAGTACCGGGACAGGGGCCTCTTCTATAATTCACCCCTCCACTTT; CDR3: CASSRKYRDRGLFYNSPLHF
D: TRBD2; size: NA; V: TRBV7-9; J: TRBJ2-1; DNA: TGTGCCAGCAGCTTACGTCGGACTAGCGGGGACAATGAGCAGTTCTTC; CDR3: CASSLRRTSGDNEQFF
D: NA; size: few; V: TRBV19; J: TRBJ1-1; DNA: TGTGCCAGTACCGAGGGATTGGGGAGTATGAACACTGAAGCTTTCTTT; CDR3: CASTEGLGSMNTEAFF
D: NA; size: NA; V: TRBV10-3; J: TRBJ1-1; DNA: TGTGCCACAGCCCTTAATATTGCGGCTGAAGCTTTCTTT; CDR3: CATALNIAAEAFF
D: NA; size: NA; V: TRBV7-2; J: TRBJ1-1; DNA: TGTGCCAGCAGCTTAGCGGATGAGGCCCGTGAAGCTTTCTTT; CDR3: CASSLADEAREAFF
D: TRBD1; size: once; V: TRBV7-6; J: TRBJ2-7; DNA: TGTGCCAGCAGCCCCCGGACAGGGAACTACGAGCAGTACTTC; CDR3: CASSPRTGNYEQYF
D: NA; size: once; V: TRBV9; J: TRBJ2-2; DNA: TGTGCCAGCAGCGTTTACGGGACACCGAACACCGGGGAGCTGTTTTTT; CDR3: CASSVYGTPNTGELFF
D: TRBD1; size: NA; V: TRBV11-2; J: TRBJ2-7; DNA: TGTGCCAGCAGCTTGGCCGGGACAGGGTACGTCTACGAGCAGTACTTC; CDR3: CASSLAGTGYVYEQYF
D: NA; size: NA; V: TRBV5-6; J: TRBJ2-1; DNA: TGTGCCAGCAGCTTGGTGGGGGGCTTAGATAGCCACAGAAACAATGAGCAGTTCTTC; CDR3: CASSLVGGLDSHRNNEQFF
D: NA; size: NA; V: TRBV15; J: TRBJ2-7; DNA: TGTGCCACCAGCGAAGGGTACGAGCAGTACTTC; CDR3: CATSEGYEQYF
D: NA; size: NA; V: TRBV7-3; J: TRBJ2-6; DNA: TGTGCCAGCAGCTTAGACAGAACCTCTGGGGCCAACGTCCTGACTTTC; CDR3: CASSLDRTSGANVLTF
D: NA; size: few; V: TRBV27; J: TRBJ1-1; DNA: TGTGCCAGCAGTTTGATGACATCTGCGAACACTGAAGCTTTCTTT; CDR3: CASSLMTSANTEAFF
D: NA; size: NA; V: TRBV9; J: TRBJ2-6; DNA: TGTGCCAGCAGCCGACGTGACAGCTCTGGGGCCAACGTCCTGACTTTC; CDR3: CASSRRDSSGANVLTF
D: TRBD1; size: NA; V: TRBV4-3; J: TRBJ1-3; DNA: TGCGCCAGCAGCCCTCGGACAGGGGGACGGGACACCATATATTTT; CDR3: CASSPRTGGRDTIYF
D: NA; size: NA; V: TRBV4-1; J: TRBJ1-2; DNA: TGCGCCAGCAGCCAAGACCCCGGGACTTCTTCTAACTATGGCTACACCTTC; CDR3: CASSQDPGTSSNYGYTF
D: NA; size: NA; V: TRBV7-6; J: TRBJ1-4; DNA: TGTGCCAGCAGCTTAGCTCAAGCGAATGAAAAACTGTTTTTT; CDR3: CASSLAQANEKLFF
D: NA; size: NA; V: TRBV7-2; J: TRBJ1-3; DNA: TGTGCCAGCAGCACGACAGCAGGAAACACCATATATTTT; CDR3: CASSTTAGNTIYF
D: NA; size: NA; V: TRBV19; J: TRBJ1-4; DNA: TGTGCCAGTAAACGTGAAAAACTGTTTTTT; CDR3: CASKREKLFF
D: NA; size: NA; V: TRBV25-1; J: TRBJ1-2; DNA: TGTGCCAGCAGTGAATACGAGGCGGAAAGTATCTATGGCTACACCTTC; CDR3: CASSEYEAESIYGYTF
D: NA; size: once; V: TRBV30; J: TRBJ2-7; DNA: TGTGCCTGGAGTTTCAGCGCGGTCTCCTACGAGCAGTACTTC; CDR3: CAWSFSAVSYEQYF
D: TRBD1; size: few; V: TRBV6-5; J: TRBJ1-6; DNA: TGTGCCAGCAGTTACGCCCAAGGGGGCAATTCACCCCTCCACTTT; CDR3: CASSYAQGGNSPLHF
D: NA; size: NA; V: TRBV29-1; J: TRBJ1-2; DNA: TGCAGCGTTGACGGACAGCATAACTATGGCTACACCTTC; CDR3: CSVDGQHNYGYTF
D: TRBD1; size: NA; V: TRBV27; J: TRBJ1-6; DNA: TGTGCCAGCAGGATACAGGGGGCCTATAATTCACCCCTCCACTTT; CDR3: CASRIQGAYNSPLHF
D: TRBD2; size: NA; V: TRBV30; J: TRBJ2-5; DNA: TGTGCCTGGAATGGGGCGGGAGCCCAAGAGACCCAGTACTTC; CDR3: CAWNGAGAQETQYF
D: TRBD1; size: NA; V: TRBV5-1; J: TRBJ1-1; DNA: TGCGCCAGCAGCTCAGGACAGGGAGTTGTGGGGACTGAAGCTTTCTTT; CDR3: CASSSGQGVVGTEAFF
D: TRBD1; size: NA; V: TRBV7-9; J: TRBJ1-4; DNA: TGTGCCAGCGGACGGGGTGCGACAGGGGGAGAAAAACTGTTTTTT; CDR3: CASGRGATGGEKLFF
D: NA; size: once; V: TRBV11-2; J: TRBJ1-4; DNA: TGTGCCAGCAGCCCGAGGGAGAATGAAAAACTGTTTTTT; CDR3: CASSPRENEKLFF
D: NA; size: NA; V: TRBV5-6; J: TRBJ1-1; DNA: TGTGCCAGCAGCTTGGACACTGAAGCTTTCTTT; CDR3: CASSLDTEAFF
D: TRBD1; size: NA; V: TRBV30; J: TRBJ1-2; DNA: TGTGCCTGGAGTCTGGACAGGGCCCTCGGGAGCTACACCTTC; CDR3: CAWSLDRALGSYTF
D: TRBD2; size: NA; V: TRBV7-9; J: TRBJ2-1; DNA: TGTGCCAGCAGCTTAGGACTAGCGTCATGGAATGAGCAGTTCTTC; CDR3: CASSLGLASWNEQFF
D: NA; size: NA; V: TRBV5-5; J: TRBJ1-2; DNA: TGTGCCAGCAGCTTGGAAGGTGGAGATGGCTACACCTTC; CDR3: CASSLEGGDGYTF
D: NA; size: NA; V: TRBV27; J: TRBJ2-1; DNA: TGTGCCAGCAGGATTGGGTCGTCCGGACCCTACAATGAGCAGTTCTTC; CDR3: CASRIGSSGPYNEQFF
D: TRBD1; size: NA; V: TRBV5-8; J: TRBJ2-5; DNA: TGTGCCAGCAGCTTTTACAGGGGAGAGACCCAGTACTTC; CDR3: CASSFYRGETQYF
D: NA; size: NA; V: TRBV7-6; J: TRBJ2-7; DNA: TGTGCCAGCAGCCCCTACGGGGACTACGAGCAGTACTTC; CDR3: CASSPYGDYEQYF